The 16 T cell receptor beta chains below all came from one sample that was sequenced in a study of T-cell memory formation after mild COVID-19. Via MiXCR, TCRdb re-called the 5' RACE reads, giving one row per CDR3 protein. This sample has over 120,000 distinct CDR3 sequences; under 30% occur once, and the top ten carry around 24%. Sequenced: PBMCs or a T cell subset sorted from them (not recorded which). These receptor sequences come from an adult woman who had mild COVID-19 (a few samples of this study predate the infection). Cell type and time point are not known.

The V call is TRBV5-1, the J call TRBJ1-5; maybe TRBD1 (6 bases). V lost 0 bases and J lost 7, with 14 bases in between. This CDR3 has 15 amino acids. The germline V gene has CDR1 SGHRS and CDR2 YFSETQ. CDR3 loop: CASSLEGGMNQPQHF. Here the CDR3 DNA reads TGCGCCAGCAGCTTGGAAGGGGGGATGAACCAGCCCCAGCATTTT.

The chain is built from TRBV7-2 and TRBJ1-2; D uncertain. The germline gives CDR1 SGHTA, CDR2 FQGNSA. V lost 4 bases and J 6 bases, leaving 12 bases between the germline ends. The CDR3 has 13 residues. The CDR3 nucleotides are TGTGCCAGCAGCTCCAGTAATAGGGATGGCTACACCTTC. As protein: CASSSSNRDGYTF.

The chain is built from TRBV20-1 and TRBJ1-2; D perhaps matches TRBD1 (6 bases). The CDR3 length is 9 residues. Per the germline V gene, CDR1 is DFQATT and CDR2 is SNEGSKA (reference sequence). The CDR3 is CRGTTGYTF. CDR3 sequence (DNA): TGCAGGGGGACAACCGGCTACACCTTC.

This clonotype was seen more than once but under ten times. The V call is TRBV25-1, the J call TRBJ1-2; D is ambiguous. CDR1 is MGHDK, CDR2 SYGVNS, per germline. This CDR3 has 12 residues. The V gene lost 3 bases and the J gene lost 5 bases, with 7 bases spanning the gap. As DNA, the CDR3 is TGTGCCAGCAGTGACAGTGTGTATGGCTACACCTTC. Translating gives CASSDSVYGYTF.

The chain employs TRBV5-4 and TRBJ2-7, with D unclear. CDR3 length: 15 amino acids. V lost 0 bases, J lost 0 bases, and 10 bases lay in between. Germline loops: CDR1 SGHNT, CDR2 YYREEE (reference sequence). CDR3 loop: CASSLAASSSYEQYF. CDR3 DNA sequence: TGTGCCAGCAGCTTGGCCGCCTCGAGCTCCTACGAGCAGTACTTC.

This clonotype was counted between two and nine times. V gene TRBV6-1 combines with J gene TRBJ2-1; 10 positions match TRBD1. This CDR3 has 13 residues. CDR1 MNHNS and CDR2 SASEGT come from the germline V gene. The V gene end was trimmed by 6 bases and the J gene end by 8 bases; junction bases not matched to a gene: 4. CDR3 sequence reads: CASRTGGWDEQFF. The DNA of the CDR3 is TGTGCCAGCAGGACAGGGGGCTGGGATGAGCAGTTCTTC.

The chain is built from TRBV19 and TRBJ1-1; TRBD1 is a possible D gene (5 bases). Trimming cost V 5 bases and J 1 base, with 11 bases left between them. CDR3 length equals 14 residues. Germline V gene lookup returns CDR1 LNHDA and CDR2 SQIVND (reference sequence). CDR3 sequence reads: CASSFGQRNTEAFF. The CDR3 DNA reads as TGTGCCAGTAGTTTCGGACAACGGAACACTGAAGCTTTCTTT.

This chain connects TRBV7-2 to TRBJ2-1; either TRBD1 or TRBD2 may supply D (5 bases each). Trimming stripped 2 bases from V and 3 bases from J, with 23 bases between. Germline V gene lookup returns CDR1 SGHTA and CDR2 FQGNSA. The CDR3 is made up of 19 amino acids. For the CDR3, the DNA is TGTGCCAGCAGCTTATTGGTCAGCTGGACACAACGGGGCTACAATGAGCAGTTCTTC. This encodes CASSLLVSWTQRGYNEQFF.

The gene calls are TRBV6-5 and TRBJ1-2; D might be TRBD1 (6 bases). Trimming removed 5 bases at V and 4 bases at J, with 11 bases between. This CDR3 has 13 residues. Per the germline V gene, CDR1 is MNHEY and CDR2 is SVGAGI. CDR3 nucleotides: TGTGCCAGCAGTCTTACAGGGATCTATGGCTACACCTTC. Its protein product is CASSLTGIYGYTF.

This CDR3 reads CASAEQGRGEQFF. CDR3 nucleotide sequence: TGTGCCAGCGCGGAACAGGGACGAGGTGAGCAGTTCTTC. This chain links TRBV27 with TRBJ2-1; maybe TRBD1 (6 bases). Germline V gene sequence: CDR1 MNHEY, CDR2 SMNVEV (reference sequence). CDR3 length: 13 amino acids. Trimming removed 8 bases from V and 9 bases from J, with 17 bases in between.

The chain employs TRBV12-3 or TRBV12-4 and TRBJ2-3; D is perhaps TRBD2 (6 bases). Deletions cut 7 bases from V and 4 bases from J, with 18 bases between. This CDR3 has 15 amino acids. CDR3 protein: CASTPGVGSADTQYF. CDR3 DNA: TGTGCCAGCACCCCGGGGGTTGGCTCCGCAGATACGCAGTATTTT.

This clonotype was counted only a few times. This rearrangement joins TRBV20-1 to TRBJ2-3; 8 nucleotides match TRBD2. Germline V CDR1 and CDR2: DFQATT, SNEGSKA (reference sequence). This CDR3 is 19 amino acids long. V trimming: 0 bases; J trimming: 2 bases; junction bases outside the gene matches: 16. CDR3: CSARDQMGAGAHYTDTQYF. The CDR3, as DNA: TGCAGTGCTAGAGATCAGATGGGAGCGGGAGCCCACTACACAGATACGCAGTATTTT.

The chain uses TRBV11-2 and TRBJ2-5, with D maybe TRBD2 (5 bases). Trimming removed 2 bases at V and 1 base at J, with 20 bases between. This CDR3 is built from 18 residues. Looked up from germline, CDR1 is SGHAT and CDR2 is FQNNGV. The CDR3 nucleotides read TGTGCCAGCAGCTTAACCCCTGTGGCTAGCTATTCCCAAGAGACCCAGTACTTC. It codes for CASSLTPVASYSQETQYF.

The chain uses TRBV7-3 and TRBJ2-1; 9 nucleotides align to TRBD2. Trimming cost V 8 bases and J 6 bases; bases outside gene matches: 8. Looked up from germline, CDR1 is SGHTA and CDR2 is FQGTGA. The CDR3 spans 14 residues. Here the CDR3 DNA reads TGTGCCAGCGCCTGGGCGGGAGGGCCCAATGAGCAGTTCTTC. Translating it yields CASAWAGGPNEQFF. Based on the CDR3 plus reference TRBV7-3 and TRBJ2-1, the full variable domain is GAGVSQTPSNKVTEKGKYVELRCDPISGHTALYWYRQSLGQGPEFLIYFQGTGAADDSGLPNDRFFAVRPEGSVSTLKIQRTERGDSAVYLCASAWAGGPNEQFFGPGTRLTVL.

This clonotype came up a few times. The rearrangement uses TRBV29-1 and TRBJ2-7; perhaps TRBD2 as D (5 bases). The CDR3 runs 12 residues. V lost 2 bases, J lost 4 bases, and 9 bases lay in between. CDR1 and CDR2 (germline): SQVTM, ANQGSEA. The CDR3 region has the DNA TGCAGCGTTGAACTAGCCCCGTACGAGCAGTACTTC. Residues: CSVELAPYEQYF.

This clonotype was seen a handful of times. The CDR3 nucleotides are TGCAGCGTTGAAGAGGGGATAGGCGGATCTAGCACAGATACGCAGTATTTT. The encoded protein is CSVEEGIGGSSTDTQYF. V gene TRBV29-1 combines with J gene TRBJ2-3; D not resolved. Germline assignment: CDR1 SQVTM and CDR2 ANQGSEA. The ends were cut back, 0 bases at V and 0 bases at J, with 16 bases in the middle. This CDR3 is 17 amino acids long.